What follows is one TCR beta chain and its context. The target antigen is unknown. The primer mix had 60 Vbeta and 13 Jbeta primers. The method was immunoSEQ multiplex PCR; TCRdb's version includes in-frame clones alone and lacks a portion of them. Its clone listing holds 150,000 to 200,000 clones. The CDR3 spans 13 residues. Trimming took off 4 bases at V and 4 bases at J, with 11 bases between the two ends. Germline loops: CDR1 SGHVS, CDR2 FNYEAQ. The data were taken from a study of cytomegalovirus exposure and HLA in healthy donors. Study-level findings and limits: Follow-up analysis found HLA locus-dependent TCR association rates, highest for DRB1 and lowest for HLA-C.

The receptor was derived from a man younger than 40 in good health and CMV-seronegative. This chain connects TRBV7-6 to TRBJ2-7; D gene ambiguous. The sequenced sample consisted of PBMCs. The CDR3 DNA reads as TGTGCCAGCAGCTCCCGTGCGAATTACGAGCAGTACTTC. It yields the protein CASSSRANYEQYF.